The entry below describes one T cell receptor beta chain. What it binds is not known. Clones were sequenced by immunoSEQ multiplex PCR, and TCRdb holds only the in-frame ones, with some missing. The sample lists 90,000 to 120,000 clones, approximately 88% occurring once. This specimen belongs to a study of T cell responses to AZD1222 COVID-19 vaccine. Study observations and caveats: Vaccine-related CD4 TCRs covered spike, predominating at 160-218 and 743-854. A mostly white British donor set with more females was recruited, and clonal diversity was possibly underestimated. Two AZD1222 administrations were followed by greater Spike-specific TCR breadth and depth. Nearly half of spike-specific TCRs reportedly go after variant regions that carry no mutations.

V lost 2 bases to trimming and J lost 4 bases, with 8 bases between them. The CDR3 is 14 residues long. CDR1 is SEHNR, CDR2 FQNEAQ, per germline (reference sequence). The sample here was peripheral blood, taken on day 0 of AZD1222 vaccination. The source of this sequence is an adult in good health. V gene TRBV7-9 combines with J gene TRBJ2-2; D might be TRBD1 (5 bases). The CDR3 sequence is CASSLQGFTGELFF. The CDR3 nucleotides are TGTGCCAGCAGCTTACAGGGATTCACCGGGGAGCTGTTTTTT.